The subject of this entry is one TCR beta chain. Only in-frame clones appear in the TCRdb table, and some are missing; sequencing was by immunoSEQ multiplex PCR. This table holds roughly 29,000 clones, over 85% found once. The sample belongs to a study of T cell responses to AZD1222 COVID-19 vaccine. Trimming shortened V by 2 bases and J by 2 bases, and 9 bases separated the two germline ends. This CDR3 spans 13 amino acids. Germline V gene lookup returns CDR1 GTSNPN and CDR2 SVGIG (reference sequence). The source was peripheral blood, collected on day 0 of AZD1222 vaccination. The genes are TRBV30 and TRBJ1-2; unclear D gene. The clonotype originates from an adult in good health. As DNA, the CDR3 is TGTGCCTGGAGTTCAAAGTCCAACTATGGCTACACCTTC. It specifies CAWSSKSNYGYTF.